Listed below are T cell receptor beta chains from one sample, sequenced in a study of tumor-infiltrating lymphocytes in oesophageal squamous cell carcinoma. TCRdb re-derived calls from the PCR reads in MiXCR, one entry per CDR3 protein. The table lists about 22,000 distinct CDR3 sequences, over 30% of them singletons. The sample consisted of esophageal tumor tissue. The source of these receptors is a female donor with esophageal squamous cell carcinoma. Each CDR3 is given with its conserved first and last residue. The order of the fields is V gene, J gene, D gene, clone size, CDR3 DNA, CDR3 protein. A D gene is named only where the DNA matches it firmly. Size values are once, few and many counts, or a class for expanded clones, and some rows have none.

>TRBV11-2|TRBJ1-2|NA|once
TGTGCCAGCAGCCCACAGGGACGCGGCTACACCTTC
CASSPQGRGYTF
>TRBV14|TRBJ2-1|TRBD2|few
TGTGCCAGCAGCCTTTGGGGACTAGCGGGTGGATCCTACAATGAGCAGTTCTTC
CASSLWGLAGGSYNEQFF
>TRBV6-1|TRBJ2-5|TRBD2|few
TGTGCCAGCAGTGCCCACCGACTAGCGGAAGCCTCCTACAATGAGCAGTACTTC
CASSAHRLAEASYNEQYF
>TRBV5-4|TRBJ2-7|TRBD2|few
TGTGCCAGCAAGGCGCGGGGGATCTACAATGAGCAGTACTTC
CASKARGIYNEQYF
>TRBV10-3|TRBJ2-7|NA|many
TGTGCCATCAGCTCCTCGACGGGGGCCTACGAGCAGTACTTC
CAISSSTGAYEQYF
>TRBV15|TRBJ1-5|TRBD1|NA
TGTGCCACCAGCAGGGGGGGGGGACAGGGCGGCCAGCCCCAGCATTTT
CATSRGGGQGGQPQHF
>TRBV7-1|TRBJ2-1|TRBD1|NA
TGTGCCAGCAGCTCCCGACAGGGGAGTTCCTACAATGAGCAGTTCTTC
CASSSRQGSSYNEQFF
>TRBV2|TRBJ2-2|NA|NA
TGTGCCAGCAGTGTGGTGGGCAGCCTGAGTACCGGGGAGCTGTTTTTT
CASSVVGSLSTGELFF
>TRBV4-2|TRBJ2-1|NA|NA
TGTGCCAGCAGCCAAGATTTCAAGGTTAATGAGCAGTTCTTC
CASSQDFKVNEQFF
>TRBV7-2|TRBJ2-6|TRBD1|NA
TGTGCCAGCAGCCGGGACAGGGTCTCTGGGGCCAACGTCCTGACTTTC
CASSRDRVSGANVLTF
>TRBV7-6|TRBJ1-3|NA|NA
TGTGCCAGCAGCCAGGGGCCAGGGACTGGAAACACCATATATTTT
CASSQGPGTGNTIYF
>TRBV10-3|TRBJ2-5|TRBD1|few
TGTGCCATCGGGGGACAGGGAAAAGAGACCCAGTACTTC
CAIGGQGKETQYF
>TRBV6-2/TRBV6-3|TRBJ2-6|NA|once
TGTGCCAGCAGCATCTCTGCGGCCAACGTCCTGACTTTC
CASSISAANVLTF
>TRBV20-1|TRBJ1-3|TRBD1|NA
TGCAGTGCTAGAGACCACACCGGGACAGCCTCTGGAAACACCATATATTTT
CSARDHTGTASGNTIYF
>TRBV7-9|TRBJ2-1|TRBD1|few
TGTGCCAGCAGCTTAGGATTACCGGGACAGGGGATTCTCAATGAGCAGTTCTTC
CASSLGLPGQGILNEQFF
>TRBV7-9|TRBJ2-3|TRBD2|NA
TGTGCCAGCAGCTTACTGCTAGCGGGGAACACAGATACGCAGTATTTT
CASSLLLAGNTDTQYF
>TRBV2|TRBJ2-7|NA|once
TGTGCCAGCAGCCGGGGGTTCTACGAGCAGTACTTC
CASSRGFYEQYF
>TRBV12-3/TRBV12-4|TRBJ2-7|NA|many
TGTGCCAGCGGGACCTTTTCCGCCATGAACGTCAATGAGCAGTACTTC
CASGTFSAMNVNEQYF
>TRBV27|TRBJ1-1|TRBD1|NA
TGTGCCAGCAGTCTGGGGGACAGGGACACTGAAGCTTTCTTT
CASSLGDRDTEAFF
>TRBV6-1|TRBJ2-7|TRBD2|many
TGTGCCAGCAGTGGAAGGGGACTAGAAGGGGCCTACGAGCAGTACTTC
CASSGRGLEGAYEQYF
>TRBV11-2|TRBJ1-4|NA|many
TGTGCCAGCAGCTTAGAAGCCGGGGTTGGTGAAAAACTGTTTTTT
CASSLEAGVGEKLFF
>TRBV5-1|TRBJ2-2|NA|NA
TGCGCCAGCAGCCCCTTAGGGGGATCCGGCACCGGGGAGCTGTTTTTT
CASSPLGGSGTGELFF
>TRBV6-5|TRBJ1-2|NA|many
TGTGCCAGCAGTTACTCGCCAGGGACCAACTATGGCTACACCTTC
CASSYSPGTNYGYTF
>TRBV4-1|TRBJ2-5|NA|NA
TGCGCCAGCAGCCAAGGGTTGGGCTTGACGGAGACCCAGTACTTC
CASSQGLGLTETQYF
>TRBV7-2|TRBJ2-7|NA|medium-sized
TGTGCCAGCAGCTACGGCATCTACTACGAGCAGTACTTC
CASSYGIYYEQYF
>TRBV7-6|TRBJ2-7|NA|few
TGTGCTAGCAGTCCCGGGGGCGGGAACCACGAGCAGTACTTC
CASSPGGGNHEQYF
>TRBV20-1|TRBJ2-7|TRBD2|many
TGCAGTGCTAGGGGACTAGCGGGAGGGATCTCCTACGAGCAGTACTTC
CSARGLAGGISYEQYF
>TRBV28|TRBJ2-2|TRBD1|many
TGTGCCAGCAGTTTTGACAGGGGGGGGTTCGGGGAGCTGTTTTTT
CASSFDRGGFGELFF
>TRBV12-3/TRBV12-4|TRBJ2-1|TRBD2|few
TGTGCCAGCAGAGGCCGGCCTGGGACTAGCGGGATCTCCTACAATGAGCAGTTCTTC
CASRGRPGTSGISYNEQFF
>TRBV28|TRBJ2-6|NA|NA
TGTGCCAGCAGTATCTCAGGGGACTCTGGGGCCAACGTCCTGACTTTC
CASSISGDSGANVLTF
>TRBV6-4|TRBJ1-5|NA|few
TGTGCCAGCAGTGAAGGGAGCAATCAGCCCCAGCATTTT
CASSEGSNQPQHF
>TRBV11-2|TRBJ2-7|TRBD1|many
TGTGCCAGCAGCTTCGCCGCGACAGGGCAATCCTACGAGCAGTACTTC
CASSFAATGQSYEQYF
>TRBV5-4|TRBJ2-1|NA|few
TGTGCCAGCGCGATGGGCGGGACTGCGAGTGAGCAGTTCTTC
CASAMGGTASEQFF
>TRBV10-3|TRBJ1-4|NA|many
TGTGCCATCAGTGCGGTGAGGGACGAAAAACTGTTTTTT
CAISAVRDEKLFF
>TRBV5-4|TRBJ1-1|NA|many
TGTGCCAGCAGTTCGTCTGACAGGTGGGGGACTGAAGCTTTCTTT
CASSSSDRWGTEAFF
>TRBV7-2|TRBJ2-5|NA|few
TGTGCCAGCAGCTTAGGCCCGGTTGGGGAGACCCAGTACTTC
CASSLGPVGETQYF
>TRBV7-2|TRBJ2-6|NA|NA
TGTGCCAGAACCAGGGGGGCCAACGTCCTGACTTTC
CARTRGANVLTF
>TRBV7-6|TRBJ2-1|NA|NA
TGTGCCAGCAGCTTAGGGCCGGTTGGGAATGAGCAGTTCTTC
CASSLGPVGNEQFF
>TRBV12-3/TRBV12-4|TRBJ1-5|NA|NA
TGTGCCAGCAGTTCTTCCAGGGATCAGCCCCAGCATTTT
CASSSSRDQPQHF
>TRBV19|TRBJ2-7|NA|NA
TGTGCCAGTAGTATCCAAGGGGCCGACGAGCAGTACTTC
CASSIQGADEQYF
>TRBV11-3|TRBJ2-7|TRBD1|many
TGTGCCAGCAGCTCCGGGACAGAGGGCGCGGATTACGAGCAGTACTTC
CASSSGTEGADYEQYF
>TRBV12-3/TRBV12-4|TRBJ1-4|TRBD1|many
TGTGCCAGCAGATCCGGAGGACAGGGTCATGAAAAACTGTTTTTT
CASRSGGQGHEKLFF
>TRBV28|TRBJ2-5|TRBD2|few
TGTGCCAGCAGTATCAAACTAGCGGGAGTTGAGACCCAGTACTTC
CASSIKLAGVETQYF
>TRBV2|TRBJ2-6|NA|NA
TGTGCCAGCAGTGTCCGGGGCTCGAGCTCTGGGGCCAACGTCCTGACTTTC
CASSVRGSSSGANVLTF
>TRBV7-2|TRBJ2-1|NA|few
TGTGCCAGCAGCCAACAACTAGTTCTACTTGAGCAGTTCTTC
CASSQQLVLLEQFF
>TRBV4-1|TRBJ2-7|TRBD1|many
TGCGCCAGCAGCCACACCCGGGACAGGGTTAGCGAGCAGTACTTC
CASSHTRDRVSEQYF
>TRBV7-2|TRBJ2-4|TRBD2|NA
TGTGCCAGCAGCCCAGCGGGAGTCGGGAACATTCAGTACTTC
CASSPAGVGNIQYF
>TRBV7-3|TRBJ2-5|TRBD1|NA
TGTGCCAGCAGCACGGACAGGGGAGAGACCCAGTACTTC
CASSTDRGETQYF
>TRBV6-6|TRBJ1-4|NA|NA
TGTGCCAGCAGTTTAGACAGGTTAGAAAAACTGTTTTTT
CASSLDRLEKLFF
>TRBV7-4|TRBJ2-7|NA|NA
TGTGCCAGCAGAAAGGGCGGCTACGAGCAGTACTTC
CASRKGGYEQYF
>TRBV7-3|TRBJ2-5|TRBD1|medium-sized
TGTGCCAGCAGCTTAACCGGGACAGGGCAAGAGACCCAGTACTTC
CASSLTGTGQETQYF
>TRBV7-9|TRBJ2-3|NA|few
TGTGCCAGCAGAGATGGGAGCACAGATACGCAGTATTTT
CASRDGSTDTQYF
>TRBV7-2|TRBJ1-6|NA|NA
TGTGCCAGCACCTCTTACCTACAAGAGACCCAGTACTTT
CASTSYLQETQYF
>TRBV15|TRBJ1-5|NA|few
TGTGCCACCAGCAGCGGGGAGCCCTACAGTGGCAATCAGCCCCAGCATTTT
CATSSGEPYSGNQPQHF
>TRBV19|TRBJ2-1|TRBD2|few
TGTGCCAGTAGTAACCTAGCGGGAAGGGTCTACAATGAGCAGTTCTTC
CASSNLAGRVYNEQFF
>TRBV5-1|TRBJ2-1|TRBD2|many
TGCGCCAGCAGCTTGGTTAGCGGGATGGGAGACAATGAGCAGTTCTTC
CASSLVSGMGDNEQFF
>TRBV6-1|TRBJ2-2|NA|medium-sized
TGTGCCACAAAACCATTGAACACCGGGGAGCTGTTTTTT
CATKPLNTGELFF